This TCR beta chain was documented in a study of OX40 agonist ivuxolimab in advanced cancers. At the level of the study: Patients received intravenous ivuxolimab every 2 weeks at 0.01 to 10 mg/kg. Three patients, one with hepatocellular carcinoma and two with cutaneous melanoma, responded partially. Study outcomes and limitations: Those patients achieving a partial response at 0.1-3.0 mg/kg showed among the lowest clonal expansion.

The table lists this clone with a few counts. The target antigen is unknown. Assay used: immunoSEQ multiplex PCR; TCRdb lists only in-frame clones, some missing. The sample carries roughly 36,000 clones, 84% recorded once. This receptor was taken from an adult with an advanced solid tumor such as melanoma, head and neck, liver or kidney cancer. The sequencing used CD4+ or CD8+ T cells sorted from blood, collected in a trial of the OX40 agonist ivuxolimab.

DNA for the CDR3: TGTGCCAGCCGAGGCCCACGGGTAGCTTTCTTT. This sequence encodes CASRGPRVAFF. The chain combines TRBV2 with TRBJ1-1; the D is unclear. Looked up from germline, CDR1 is SNHLY and CDR2 is FYNNEI. CDR3 length: 11 residues. V was shortened by 8 bases and J by 10 bases, with 14 bases between the two germline ends. The full variable domain, with the rest looked up from reference TRBV2 and TRBJ1-1, is EPEVTQTPSHQVTQMGQEVILRCVPISNHLYFYWYRQILGQKVEFLVSFYNNEISEKSEIFDDQFSVERPDGSNFTLKIRSTKLEDSAMYFCASRGPRVAFFGQGTRLTVV.